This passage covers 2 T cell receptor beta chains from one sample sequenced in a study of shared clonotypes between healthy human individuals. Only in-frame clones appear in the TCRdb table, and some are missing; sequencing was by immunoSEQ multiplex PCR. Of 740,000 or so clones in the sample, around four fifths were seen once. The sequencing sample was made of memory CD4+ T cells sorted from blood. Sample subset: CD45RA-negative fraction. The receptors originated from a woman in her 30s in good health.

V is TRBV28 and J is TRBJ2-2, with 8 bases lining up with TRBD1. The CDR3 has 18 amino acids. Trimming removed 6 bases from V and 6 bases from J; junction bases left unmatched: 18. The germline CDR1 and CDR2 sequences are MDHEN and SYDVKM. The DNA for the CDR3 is TGTGCCAGCAGCCAAGACCGTAGGACAGGGTTGGTCTCCGGGGAGCTGTTTTTT. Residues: CASSQDRRTGLVSGELFF.

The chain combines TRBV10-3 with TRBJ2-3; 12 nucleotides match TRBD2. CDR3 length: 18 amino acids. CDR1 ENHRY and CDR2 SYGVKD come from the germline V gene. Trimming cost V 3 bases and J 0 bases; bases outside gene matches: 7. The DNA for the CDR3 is TGTGCCATCAGTGAACCGGGACTAGCGGGTACGAGCACAGATACGCAGTATTTT. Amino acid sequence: CAISEPGLAGTSTDTQYF.